A single T cell receptor (beta chain) is shown here with its context. Measured with immunoSEQ multiplex PCR; TCRdb has only the in-frame clones, and not every one. This table holds about 400,000 clones, approximately 90% found once. This sample was taken from a study of Ad26.COV2.S vaccination and SARS-CoV-2 variants. As to treatment: around 19 received Ad26.COV2.S at low or high dose, single or two shots; about 5 received placebo; per-sample allocation not given. The samples date from day 63 after the first vaccine or placebo injection. The sample here was peripheral blood, taken in a trial of Ad26.COV2.S vaccine versus placebo. The TCR comes from a person between 18 and 65 years old who received the Ad26.COV2.S COVID-19 vaccine or a placebo.

The CDR3 sequence is CASSGNYGYTF. In nucleotides, the CDR3 is TGTGCCAGCTCAGGGAACTATGGCTACACCTTC. V and J are TRBV19 and TRBJ1-2; weak D call: TRBD1 (5 bases). Germline V CDR1 and CDR2: LNHDA, SQIVND (reference sequence). The V end lost 9 bases, the J end lost 2 bases, and 7 bases lay between the germline ends. This CDR3 has 11 residues.